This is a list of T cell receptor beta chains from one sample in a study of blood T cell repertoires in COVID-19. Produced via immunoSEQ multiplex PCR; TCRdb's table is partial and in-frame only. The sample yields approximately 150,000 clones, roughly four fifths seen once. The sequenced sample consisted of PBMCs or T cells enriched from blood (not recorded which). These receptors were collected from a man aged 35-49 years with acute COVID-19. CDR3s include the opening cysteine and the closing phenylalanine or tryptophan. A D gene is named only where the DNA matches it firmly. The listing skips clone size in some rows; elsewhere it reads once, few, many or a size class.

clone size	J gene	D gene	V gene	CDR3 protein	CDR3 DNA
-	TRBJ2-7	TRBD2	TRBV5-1	CASSSSIAGGPGEQYF	TGCGCCAGCAGCTCGTCAATAGCGGGAGGGCCGGGGGAGCAGTACTTC
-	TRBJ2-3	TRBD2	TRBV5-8	CASSSMGLASSDTQYF	TGTGCCAGCAGCTCCATGGGACTAGCATCTTCAGATACGCAGTATTTT
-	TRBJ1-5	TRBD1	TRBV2	CASHYRGQPQHF	TGTGCCAGTCATTACAGGGGTCAGCCCCAGCATTTT
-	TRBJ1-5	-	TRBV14	CASSREGVNQPQHF	TGTGCCAGCAGCCGAGAAGGGGTCAATCAGCCCCAGCATTTT
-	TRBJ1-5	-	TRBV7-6	CASKWKRTEPQHF	TGTGCCAGCAAGTGGAAGAGGACTGAGCCCCAGCATTTT
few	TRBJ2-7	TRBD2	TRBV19	CATAGGLSYEQYF	TGTGCCACGGCGGGGGGTCTCTCCTACGAGCAGTACTTC
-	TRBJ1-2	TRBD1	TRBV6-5	CASPRDRGSGYTF	TGTGCCAGCCCAAGGGACAGGGGGAGTGGCTACACCTTC
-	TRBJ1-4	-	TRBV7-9	CASSFSQGNEKLFF	TGTGCCAGCAGCTTTAGCCAGGGGAATGAAAAACTGTTTTTT
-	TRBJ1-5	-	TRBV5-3	CARSTYRDTHSNQPQHF	TGTGCCAGAAGCACTTACCGGGACACCCATAGCAATCAGCCCCAGCATTTT
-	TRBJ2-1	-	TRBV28	CASDRDWNEQFF	TGTGCCAGCGACAGGGACTGGAATGAGCAGTTCTTC
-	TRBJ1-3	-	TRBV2	CASSAGRVENTIYF	TGTGCCAGCAGTGCGGGCAGGGTGGAGAACACCATATATTTT
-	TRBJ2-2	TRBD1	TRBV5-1	CASSQGQGALTGELFF	TGCGCCAGCAGCCAAGGACAGGGGGCGCTCACCGGGGAGCTGTTTTTT
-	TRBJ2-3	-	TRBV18	CASSRRQAIDTQYF	TGTGCCAGCTCACGAAGACAGGCGATAGATACGCAGTATTTT
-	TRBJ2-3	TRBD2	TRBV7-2	CASSVAGLEGDTQYF	TGTGCCAGCTCGGTCGCGGGACTAGAGGGAGATACGCAGTATTTT
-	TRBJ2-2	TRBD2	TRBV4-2	CASRTTRGREGTGELFF	TGTGCCAGCCGCACAACGCGGGGCAGGGAGGGCACCGGGGAGCTGTTTTTT
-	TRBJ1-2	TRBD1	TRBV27	CASSQDPGQNYGYTF	TGTGCCAGCAGTCAGGACCCGGGACAGAACTATGGCTACACCTTC
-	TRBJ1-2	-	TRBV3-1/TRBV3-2	CASSQEGAENGYTF	TGTGCCAGCAGCCAAGAGGGGGCGGAGAATGGCTACACCTTC
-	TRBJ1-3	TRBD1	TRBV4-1	CASSQETGEAGNTIYF	TGCGCCAGCAGCCAAGAAACAGGGGAGGCTGGAAACACCATATATTTT
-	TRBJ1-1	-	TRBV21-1	CASSSGTASFFTEAFF	TGTGCCAGCAGCTCCGGGACAGCTTCCTTCTTCACTGAAGCTTTCTTT
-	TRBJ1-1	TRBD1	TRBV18	CASSEGQGDTEAFF	TGTGCCAGCTCAGAGGGACAGGGAGACACTGAAGCTTTCTTT
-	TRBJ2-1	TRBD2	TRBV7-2	CASSPQSGGAYEQFF	TGTGCCAGCAGCCCGCAGAGCGGGGGGGCCTATGAGCAGTTCTTC
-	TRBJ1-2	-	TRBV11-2	CASSWEASLFYGYTF	TGTGCCAGCAGCTGGGAGGCTAGTCTTTTCTATGGCTACACCTTC
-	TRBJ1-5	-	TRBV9	CASSVDGGSYQPQHF	TGTGCCAGCAGCGTAGATGGAGGGTCCTATCAGCCCCAGCATTTT